This T cell receptor (beta chain) emerged from a study of blood T cell repertoires in COVID-19. Trimming at V came to 0 bases and at J to 2 bases, leaving 0 bases not matched to a gene. This CDR3 is built from 15 residues. Germline CDR1 and CDR2: SGHTS and YDEGEE. Assay: immunoSEQ multiplex PCR; the TCRdb copy retains only in-frame clones and omits some. The table has 50,000 to 80,000 clones, roughly 82% seen once. The chain couples TRBV5-8 to TRBJ2-3; 10 nucleotides line up with TRBD1. The specimen sequenced was peripheral blood. This clonotype originated in a human donor in a cohort sampled during active COVID-19. The CDR3 DNA is TGTGCCAGCAGCTTGGGACAGGGGGCCACAGATACGCAGTATTTT. Amino acids: CASSLGQGATDTQYF.